This T cell receptor beta chain was sequenced during a study of T-cell reconstitution after alpha-beta-depleted transplantation in children. Between the trimmed V and J ends, which lost 1 base and 1 base, there was a span of 9 bases. This CDR3 has 15 residues. Looked up from germline, CDR1 is MNHEY and CDR2 is SMNVEV (reference sequence). At least ten counts were recorded for this clonotype. The library targeted TCRbeta and was prepared with unique molecular identifiers. TCRdb reprocessed the PCR reads with MiXCR, giving one entry per CDR3 protein. This table has roughly 220,000 distinct CDR3 sequences, 12% appearing once.

The J gene is TRBJ2-3, the V gene TRBV27; tentative D call: TRBD1 (6 bases). The receptor comes from a human donor who donated a stem cell graft to a child with acute lymphoblastic leukemia. The sequencing used PBMCs from the stem cell graft donor, collected from the stem cell graft. The CDR3 spells CASSLYWGRTDTQYF. The DNA of the CDR3 is TGTGCCAGCAGTTTATACTGGGGGCGCACAGATACGCAGTATTTT.